The rows below give T cell receptor beta chains drawn from one sample of a study of cytomegalovirus exposure and HLA in healthy donors. The table came from immunoSEQ multiplex PCR; TCRdb's copy has only in-frame clones and leaves some out. There are about 200,000 clones in the sample; 10% to 15% occur only once, and 7.8% lies in the top ten. The specimen was PBMCs. These receptors originate from a man aged 50 to 60 in good health and CMV-seropositive. Both conserved end residues are part of each CDR3. A D gene is named only where the DNA matches it firmly. Clone size, where shown, is once, few, many, or a class for clones that have expanded.

few,TRBV9,NA,TRBJ2-2,CASTQRAGTGELFF,TGTGCCAGCACCCAGAGGGCCGGGACCGGGGAGCTGTTTTTT
NA,TRBV5-4,TRBD1,TRBJ1-1,CASSSYDRGEAFF,TGTGCCAGCAGCTCCTATGACAGGGGTGAAGCTTTCTTT
few,TRBV6-5,NA,TRBJ2-2,CASRRSNTGELFF,TGTGCCAGCAGACGGTCGAACACCGGGGAGCTGTTTTTT
many,TRBV11-3,TRBD2,TRBJ2-3,CASSFRSGGASTDTQYF,TGTGCCAGCAGCTTCCGTAGCGGGGGGGCTAGCACAGATACGCAGTATTTT
few,TRBV25-1,TRBD2,TRBJ2-2,CASSEFGVAGANTGELFF,TGTGCCAGCAGTGAATTCGGGGTAGCGGGCGCGAACACCGGGGAGCTGTTTTTT
few,TRBV14,NA,TRBJ2-5,CASSQDILAGRETQYF,TGTGCCAGCAGCCAAGACATCCTTGCGGGGCGGGAGACCCAGTACTTC
NA,TRBV4-2,TRBD2,TRBJ2-3,CASSPGLAGLPGTDTQYF,TGTGCCAGCAGCCCGGGACTAGCGGGGCTCCCCGGCACAGATACGCAGTATTTT
few,TRBV5-6,TRBD1,TRBJ2-7,CASSLGGTGSYEQYF,TGTGCCAGCAGCTTGGGAGGGACAGGGTCCTACGAGCAGTACTTC
few,TRBV5-1,TRBD1,TRBJ1-6,CASSRDSNNSPLHF,TGCGCCAGCAGCCGGGACAGCAATAATTCACCCCTCCACTTT
NA,TRBV5-3,NA,TRBJ1-2,CARSFSTGYYGYTF,TGTGCCAGAAGCTTCTCTACAGGCTACTATGGCTACACCTTC
few,TRBV9,NA,TRBJ1-6,CASSAGRGFNSPLHF,TGTGCCAGCAGCGCCGGTCGGGGTTTTAATTCACCCCTCCACTTT
few,TRBV27,TRBD2,TRBJ2-1,CASSPLAGGPYNEQFF,TGTGCCAGCAGTCCACTAGCGGGGGGGCCGTACAATGAGCAGTTCTTC
NA,TRBV9,TRBD2,TRBJ2-1,CASSGRLAGSNEQFF,TGTGCCAGCAGCGGGCGACTAGCGGGGAGCAATGAGCAGTTCTTC
NA,TRBV6-6,TRBD1,TRBJ2-4,CASRLRDSQNIQYF,TGTGCCAGCAGACTCCGGGACAGTCAAAACATTCAGTACTTC
NA,TRBV5-4,NA,TRBJ2-5,CASSFEGRGAQETQYF,TGTGCCAGCAGCTTTGAGGGGCGCGGGGCCCAAGAGACCCAGTACTTC
few,TRBV9,NA,TRBJ1-6,CASSVDGKNSPLHF,TGTGCCAGCAGCGTAGATGGCAAGAATTCACCCCTCCACTTT
NA,TRBV29-1,TRBD2,TRBJ2-5,CSVGTLAGRETQYF,TGCAGCGTCGGTACTCTAGCGGGGAGGGAGACCCAGTACTTC
NA,TRBV18,TRBD1,TRBJ1-2,CASSQNGQGANGYTF,TGTGCCAGCTCACAAAACGGACAGGGGGCTAATGGCTACACCTTC
NA,TRBV6-5,TRBD1,TRBJ1-1,CASRDRDRKAFF,TGTGCCAGCAGGGACAGGGACAGGAAAGCTTTCTTT
few,TRBV15,TRBD1,TRBJ1-2,CATSRPGTGVNGYTF,TGTGCCACCAGCAGACCCGGGACAGGCGTTAATGGCTACACCTTC
NA,TRBV2,TRBD2,TRBJ2-2,CASRLAGGPNTGELFF,TGTGCCAGCAGACTAGCGGGGGGGCCAAACACCGGGGAGCTGTTTTTT
few,TRBV5-1,NA,TRBJ1-2,CASNRGQNYGYTF,TGCGCCAGCAACCGTGGACAGAACTATGGCTACACCTTC
few,TRBV19,NA,TRBJ2-5,CASSSSGAAQTQYF,TGTGCCAGTAGTTCATCGGGTGCCGCTCAGACCCAGTACTTC
NA,TRBV7-2,TRBD2,TRBJ2-5,CASSIGTSGVIRETQYF,TGTGCCAGCAGCATAGGGACTAGCGGGGTCATAAGGGAGACCCAGTACTTC
NA,TRBV9,TRBD2,TRBJ2-2,CASSPRASGGATKGELFF,TGTGCCAGCAGCCCTCGGGCTAGCGGGGGGGCTACAAAAGGGGAGCTGTTTTTT
NA,TRBV6-1,NA,TRBJ2-7,CASSTGRTSYEQYF,TGTGCCAGCAGCACTGGACGGACATCCTACGAGCAGTACTTC
few,TRBV5-1,NA,TRBJ1-1,CASSPGGKKAEAFF,TGCGCCAGCAGCCCGGGGGGGAAAAAGGCTGAAGCTTTCTTT
NA,TRBV7-9,TRBD1,TRBJ1-4,CASSRDRGGEKLFF,TGTGCCAGCAGTCGGGACAGGGGAGGGGAAAAACTGTTTTTT
few,TRBV29-1,TRBD2,TRBJ2-2,CSVEGSGVGTGELFF,TGCAGCGTTGAGGGTAGCGGGGTTGGCACCGGGGAGCTGTTTTTT
few,TRBV6-1,TRBD1,TRBJ1-3,CASSEGTGKYF,TGTGCCAGCAGTGAAGGGACAGGGAAATATTTT
few,TRBV18,NA,TRBJ1-2,CASSQRGEGGYTF,TGTGCCAGCTCTCAACGGGGAGAAGGGGGCTACACCTTC
once,TRBV28,TRBD1,TRBJ2-1,CASPPGTGGSNEQFF,TGTGCCAGCCCTCCCGGGACAGGGGGCTCAAATGAGCAGTTCTTC
NA,TRBV27,TRBD2,TRBJ2-3,CASSLQASGEDTQYF,TGTGCCAGCAGTTTACAGGCTAGCGGGGAAGATACGCAGTATTTT
few,TRBV2,NA,TRBJ2-1,CASSGAGQVFF,TGTGCCAGCAGTGGGGCAGGCCAAGTGTTCTTC
few,TRBV6-5,TRBD2,TRBJ2-1,CATASGGAGGNEQFF,TGTGCCACAGCAAGCGGGGGGGCAGGTGGAAATGAGCAGTTCTTC
NA,TRBV6-1,TRBD1,TRBJ1-4,CASNYRGPNEKLFF,TGTGCCAGCAATTACAGGGGGCCTAATGAAAAACTGTTTTTT
NA,TRBV14,NA,TRBJ2-5,CASSQSMRLEETQYF,TGTGCCAGCAGCCAATCTATGAGGCTGGAAGAGACCCAGTACTTC
few,TRBV15,NA,TRBJ2-7,CATSRDPATYSYEQYF,TGTGCCACCAGCAGAGATCCGGCGACATACTCCTACGAGCAGTACTTC
NA,TRBV7-3,NA,TRBJ1-1,CASSLHLNTEAFF,TGTGCCAGCAGCTTACATCTGAACACTGAAGCTTTCTTT
NA,TRBV19,TRBD1,TRBJ2-3,CASRDRGIDTQYF,TGTGCCAGCCGGGACAGGGGGATAGATACGCAGTATTTT
NA,TRBV19,NA,TRBJ1-5,CASSHLTGSNQPQHF,TGTGCCAGTAGTCACCTGACAGGTTCCAATCAGCCCCAGCATTTT
NA,TRBV11-3,NA,TRBJ2-4,CASSSGTSIGF,TGTGCCAGCAGCTCGGGGACAAGCATCGGCTTC
few,TRBV7-3,NA,TRBJ1-1,CASSLSSRGNTEAFF,TGTGCCAGCAGCTTAAGTAGCCGGGGAAACACTGAAGCTTTCTTT
NA,TRBV4-3,TRBD1,TRBJ2-5,CASSPDRELVETQYF,TGCGCCAGCAGCCCGGACAGGGAGTTAGTAGAGACCCAGTACTTC
few,TRBV5-5,NA,TRBJ2-2,CASSLGGVNTGELFF,TGTGCCAGCAGCCTTGGAGGGGTCAACACCGGGGAGCTGTTTTTT
few,TRBV4-3,TRBD1,TRBJ2-5,CASSQESRGQETQYF,TGCGCCAGCAGCCAAGAATCCAGGGGGCAAGAGACCCAGTACTTC
few,TRBV28,NA,TRBJ1-6,CASSSRQYTLHF,TGTGCCAGCAGTTCCAGACAGTATACCCTCCACTTT
NA,TRBV18,NA,TRBJ2-1,CASSSRQGGAFF,TGTGCCAGCTCATCCCGACAGGGAGGTGCGTTCTTC
few,TRBV6-6,NA,TRBJ2-3,CASTDTEKTADTQYF,TGTGCCAGCACCGACACCGAGAAGACGGCAGATACGCAGTATTTT
once,TRBV6-5,TRBD1,TRBJ1-5,CASRTDRDSNQPQHF,TGTGCCAGCAGAACCGACAGGGATAGCAATCAGCCCCAGCATTTT
few,TRBV19,TRBD1,TRBJ2-4,CASRDRGGQNIQYF,TGTGCCAGTAGAGACAGGGGGGGACAAAACATTCAGTACTTC